Shown below are 24 T cell receptor beta chains from a single sample sequenced in a study of tumor-infiltrating lymphocytes in primary liver carcinoma. The source material, about 18-33 mg of unsorted bulk tissue, was used to co-extract RNA and DNA. Production of TCR beta cDNA used 500 ng total RNA together with a constant-region primer. Three-round nested multiplex PCR performed with slightly modified ARM-PCR produced the TCR beta libraries. Running ten to eleven cycles apiece, the first two PCR rounds relied on TRBV1-TRBV30 forward primers together with a C-beta reverse primer. TCRdb re-analysed the multiplex PCR reads in MiXCR, keeping a single row per CDR3 protein. The sample holds some 190,000 distinct CDR3 sequences; around four fifths are singletons and the top ten take 15% to 20%. The sample was tumor tissue from primary liver carcinoma. The receptors stem from a man aged 35-49 years with primary liver carcinoma and hepatitis B virus infection.

This chain connects TRBV29-1 to TRBJ1-1; D might be TRBD1 (5 bases). The CDR3 is 11 amino acids. V was pared by 7 bases and J by 14 bases, with 20 bases between. In germline, CDR1 is SQVTM, CDR2 ANQGSEA. The CDR3 protein is CSGSMKSGAFF. CDR3 bases: TGCAGCGGATCCATGAAGAGTGGGGCCTTCTTT.

Remarks on this clonotype: Relative to the germline gene, one junction end is altered; a read error may explain this. This chain links TRBV6-1 with TRBJ2-1; D might be TRBD2 (8 bases). The CDR3 loop spans 19 amino acids. From germline, CDR1 is MNHNS and CDR2 SASEGT. CDR3 in DNA: TGTGCCAGCAGTGAAGCCTCAGGGGGGTTAGCGGGAATCTACAATGAGCAGATCTTC. As protein: CASSEASGGLAGIYNEQIF.

About this clonotype: This likely comes from a read error, as the CDR3 has no conserved phenylalanine or tryptophan at its end. CDR3 in amino acids: CATQGPRSRANVLTL. DNA for the CDR3: TGTGCCACCCAGGGGCCGCGCTCTCGGGCCAACGTCCTGACTTTA. The V call is TRBV11-2, the J call TRBJ2-6, with D perhaps matching TRBD1 (6 bases). The CDR3 has 15 residues. Germline CDR1 reads SGHAT; CDR2 reads FQNNGV.

The chain couples TRBV28 to TRBJ2-5; no definite D call. The CDR3 runs 17 residues. Germline values: CDR1 MDHEN, CDR2 SYDVKM. The V end was cut by 5 bases, the J end by 6 bases, with 25 bases between. Here the CDR3 DNA reads TGTGCCAGCAGTGAATTACGAGGACGAGCTTCCAGCCAGACCCAGTACTTC. This codes for CASSELRGRASSQTQYF.

In the case of this clonotype: At one end the junction does not follow the germline gene, possibly because of a read error. The chain uses TRBV11-2 and TRBJ1-5; possibly TRBD1 for D (6 bases). Germline assignment: CDR1 SGHAT and CDR2 FQNNGV. The CDR3 is 15 residues long. The CDR3 region is CASSPDRRREQPQHF. As DNA, the CDR3 is TGTGCCAGCAGCCCTGACAGGAGGCGCGAACAACCCCAACATTTT.

V usage is TRBV6-5 and J usage is TRBJ2-1, with 8 bases identical to TRBD2. CDR3 length: 14 amino acids. The J segment lost 9 bases and the V segment lost 5 bases, leaving 9 bases of the junction unmatched. Germline lookup yields CDR1 MNHEY and CDR2 SVGAGI. In nucleotides, the CDR3 is TGTGCCAGCAGTCGAGTCGGGGGGGTAGTTGAGCAGTTCTTC. It is translated as CASSRVGGVVEQFF.

In regard to this clonotype: Since the CDR3 does not end with the conserved phenylalanine or tryptophan, this likely comes from a read error. The limits of the CDR3 on the DNA are not certain, so only TCRdb's listed CDR3 is given. The chain recombines TRBV30 with TRBJ1-1. Ends included, the CDR3 has 13 residues. The germline V gene encodes CDR1 GTSNPN and CDR2 SVGIG (reference sequence). This CDR3 is CAWRNWRNTESFV.

Remarks on this clonotype: The DNA is omitted, as the CDR3 cannot be located on it reliably, and the CDR3 follows TCRdb's listing. The chain recombines TRBV6-5 with TRBJ2-7; no check of the table's D call, TRBD2, against the DNA was made. The length of the CDR3 is 18 amino acids, counting both ends. The germline CDR1 and CDR2 sequences are MNHEY and SVGAGI. CDR3 loop: CVSSYKCPATSIPYEQYF.

This chain joins TRBV28 and TRBJ1-1; no reliable D call. From germline, CDR1 is MDHEN and CDR2 SYDVKM. The CDR3 is 15 residues long. V shed 7 bases and J shed 12 bases, with 27 bases lying between them. The CDR3 region is CASIIGRLRNTDTFF. The DNA of the CDR3 is TGTGCCAGCATCATTGGGCGGCTTCGGAACACTGATACTTTCTTT.

Note on this clonotype: A read error may account for a junction end that differs from germline. The V and J genes are TRBV5-4 and TRBJ2-5; 10 nucleotides agree with TRBD2. This CDR3 has 17 residues. Germline CDR1 reads SGHNT; CDR2 reads YYREEE (reference sequence). The CDR3 protein is CASSPTSGKTKGRHQYF. The CDR3 DNA is TGTGCCAGCAGTCCCACTAGCGGGAAAACTAAAGGGAGACACCAGTATTTC.

About this clonotype: A read error may account for a junction end that differs from germline. The chain uses TRBV6-2 or TRBV6-3 and TRBJ2-1; 9 bases are a match to TRBD1. CDR1 MNHEY and CDR2 SVGEGT come from the germline V gene. This CDR3 spans 16 amino acids. CDR3 loop: CASSSPGQGTYSEQSF. Here the CDR3 DNA reads TGTGCCAGCAGCTCCCCGGGACAGGGTACCTACAGTGAGCAGTCCTTC.

Points on this clonotype: The CDR3 end shows no conserved phenylalanine or tryptophan, and so a read error is likely. This rearrangement joins TRBV5-5 to TRBJ1-5; tentative D call: TRBD1 (6 bases). CDR1 SGHKS and CDR2 YYEKEE come from the germline V gene (reference sequence). The CDR3 is made up of 14 amino acids. The CDR3 loop reads CVSHRGALPQPQHL. CDR3 in DNA: TGTGTCAGCCACCGGGGGGCCCTACCTCAGCCCCAGCATTTG.

About this clonotype itself: A read error may produce the germline difference seen at one junction end. This sequence joins TRBV6-1 and TRBJ1-4; D gene ambiguous. This CDR3 contains 16 residues. Germline V gene lookup returns CDR1 MNHNS and CDR2 SASEGT. CDR3 amino acids: CASSGAGLATNEKVFF. The CDR3 bases are TGCGCCAGCAGTGGAGCGGGTCTGGCAACTAATGAAAAAGTGTTTTTT.

Of note for this clonotype: As the CDR3 is not closed by the conserved phenylalanine or tryptophan, this likely results from a read error. V usage is TRBV11-1 and J usage is TRBJ2-7; D perhaps matches TRBD2 (5 bases). The CDR3 totals 17 residues. Germline CDR1 SGHAT, CDR2 FQDESV (reference sequence). The CDR3 DNA reads as TGTGCCAGCAGCTTAGGACCGGCGGGTGAAAGCTCCTATGAGCAGTACTAC. Its translation is CASSLGPAGESSYEQYY.

Notes on this clonotype: A much larger clone differs by one base, so this may be a read error. The rearrangement joins TRBV5-1 to TRBJ2-7; D is undetermined. CDR1 and CDR2 (germline): SGHRS, YFSETQ. V was shortened by 7 bases and J by 2 bases, with 13 bases between the two germline ends. The CDR3 sequence is 13 residues long. The CDR3 loop is CASGPMGPYEQYF. In nucleotides, the CDR3 is TGCGCCAGCGGCCCAATGGGTCCCTACGAGCAGTACTTC.

The gene calls are TRBV5-4 and TRBJ2-3; TRBD2 agrees at 7 bases. The junction had 16 bases not matched to a gene; V was cut back by 0 bases and J by 15 bases. CDR1 SGHNT and CDR2 YYREEE come from the germline V gene (reference sequence). The CDR3 totals 15 residues. The CDR3 nucleotides read TGTGCCAGCAGCTTGGGGCTAGCGGCCACAGATACGTATTATTTT. It specifies CASSLGLAATDTYYF.

As to this clonotype: A much larger clone differs from this one at a single base, so this may be a read error. The V gene is TRBV6-4, the J gene TRBJ2-6; D not resolved. From germline, CDR1 is MRHNA and CDR2 SNTAGT. The length of the CDR3 is 14 residues. The V and J ends lost 2 bases and 4 bases respectively, with 6 bases between them. CDR3 sequence reads: CASSDLRGANVLTF. The CDR3 coding sequence is TGTGCCAGCAGTGACCTCCGGGGGGCCAACGTCCTGACTTTC.

As for this clonotype: Just one base apart from a much larger clone, this may be a read error. This chain joins TRBV9 and TRBJ2-5; TRBD1 aligns across 9 bases. The ends lost 7 bases at V and 5 bases at J; junction bases unmatched: 9. The CDR3 loop spans 14 amino acids. From germline, CDR1 is SGDLS and CDR2 YYNGEE. The CDR3 DNA reads as TGTGCCAGCTGCATACAGGGGGCCAGTGAGACCCAGTACTTC. This sequence encodes CASCIQGASETQYF.

Comments on this clonotype: One base away lies a much larger clone, so this may be a sequencing read error. The chain uses TRBV5-1 and TRBJ2-1; D perhaps matches TRBD2 (5 bases). Germline assignment: CDR1 SGHRS and CDR2 YFSETQ. This CDR3 has 13 residues. The CDR3 DNA follows: TGCGCCAGCAGCTTGACTATCGGGAATGAGCAGATCTTC. Its protein is CASSLTIGNEQIF.

The chain recombines TRBV30 with TRBJ1-5, with 9 bases fitting TRBD1. The germline V gene encodes CDR1 GTSNPN and CDR2 SVGIG (reference sequence). This CDR3 spans 14 amino acids. The CDR3 protein is CTWSRTGGNQPQHF. The CDR3 bases are TGTACATGGAGTCGGACAGGGGGCAATCAGCCCCAGCATTTT.

In DNA form, the CDR3 reads TGCAGTGCCGAAAGTCAAAGAGGATCAGGCTACACCTTC. Translating gives CSAESQRGSGYTF. The rearrangement links TRBV20-1 to TRBJ1-2; no reliable D call. V gave up 6 bases and J gave up 8 bases, with 19 bases separating them. Germline CDR1 is DFQATT and CDR2 is SNEGSKA (reference sequence). The CDR3 loop spans 13 amino acids.

Concerning this clonotype: Without the conserved terminal phenylalanine or tryptophan, this CDR3 likely stems from a read error. No DNA is shown, since the ends of the CDR3 on it are uncertain; the CDR3 is the one TCRdb lists. The rearrangement uses TRBV6-1 and TRBJ2-1; the listed D gene, TRBD1, was not tested against the DNA. The CDR3 comprises 13 residues, both ends counted. Germline V gene lookup returns CDR1 MNHNS and CDR2 SASEGT. The CDR3: CASSEGTGNELFL.

This clonotype was seen once. Mismatch with germline at one junction end may stem from a read error. This chain connects TRBV4-1 to TRBJ2-2; TRBD1 is a possible D gene (6 bases). The germline CDR1 and CDR2 sequences are MGHRA and YSYEKL. This CDR3 has 18 amino acids. CDR3 DNA: TGCGCCAGCAGCCAACCCGCCCGAGGGGTCGGGGACACCGAGGAGCTGATTTTT. It encodes CASSQPARGVGDTEELIF.

In the case of this clonotype: At one end the junction does not follow the germline gene, possibly because of a read error. V usage is TRBV6-2 or TRBV6-3 and J usage is TRBJ2-5; no firm D call. Germline V gene data show CDR1 as MNHEY and CDR2 as SVGEGT. This CDR3 has 18 residues. The CDR3 DNA sequence: TGTGCCAGTAGTTCCCACCCTCAGGACCTCCTCTACCAAGAGACCCAGTACTTC. It specifies CASSSHPQDLLYQETQYF.